The entry below gives a single T cell receptor beta chain sequence along with its context. What it binds is unknown. The V end lost 8 bases, the J end lost 4 bases, and 6 bases lay between the germline ends. The CDR3 consists of 11 residues. In germline, CDR1 is SEHNR, CDR2 FQNEAQ (reference sequence). This entry belongs to a study of cytomegalovirus exposure and HLA in healthy donors. Whole-study results and caveats: The study reported that TCR beta sequences accurately predicted HLA-A and HLA-B alleles in most subjects.

The primer mix had 60 Vbeta and 13 Jbeta primers. Generated by immunoSEQ multiplex PCR, the TCRdb table keeps only in-frame clones and is missing some. The table lists under 200,000 clones, with under 6.5% in the top ten. Sequencing was carried out using PBMCs. This clonotype was obtained from a man younger than 40 in good health and CMV-seronegative. The chain has TRBV7-9 and TRBJ2-1, with no clear D. The CDR3 region has the DNA TGTGCCAGCTCAGGTTACAATGAGCAGTTCTTC. Protein product: CASSGYNEQFF.